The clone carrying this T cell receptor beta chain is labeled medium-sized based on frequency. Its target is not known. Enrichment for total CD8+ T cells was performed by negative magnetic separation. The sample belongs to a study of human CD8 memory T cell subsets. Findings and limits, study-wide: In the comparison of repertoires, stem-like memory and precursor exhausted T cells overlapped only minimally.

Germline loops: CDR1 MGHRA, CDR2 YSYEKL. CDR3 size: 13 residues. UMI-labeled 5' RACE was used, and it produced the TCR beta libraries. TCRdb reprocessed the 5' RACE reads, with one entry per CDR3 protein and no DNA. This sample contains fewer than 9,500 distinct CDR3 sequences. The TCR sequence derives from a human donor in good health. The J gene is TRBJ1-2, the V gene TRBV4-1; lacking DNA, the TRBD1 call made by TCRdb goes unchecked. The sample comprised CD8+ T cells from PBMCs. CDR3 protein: CASSQDLGAGYTF.